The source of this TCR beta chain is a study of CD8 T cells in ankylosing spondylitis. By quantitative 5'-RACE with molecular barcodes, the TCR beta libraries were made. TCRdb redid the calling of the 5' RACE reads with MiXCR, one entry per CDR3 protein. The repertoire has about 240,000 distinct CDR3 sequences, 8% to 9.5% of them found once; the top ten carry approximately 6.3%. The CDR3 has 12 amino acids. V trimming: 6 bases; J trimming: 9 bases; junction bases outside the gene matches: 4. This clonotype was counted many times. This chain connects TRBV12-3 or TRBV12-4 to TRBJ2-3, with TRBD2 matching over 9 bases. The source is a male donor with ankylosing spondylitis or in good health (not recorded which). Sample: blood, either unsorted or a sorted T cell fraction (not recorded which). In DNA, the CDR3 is TGTGCCAGCAGGCGACTAGCGGTCACGCAGTATTTT. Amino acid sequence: CASRRLAVTQYF.